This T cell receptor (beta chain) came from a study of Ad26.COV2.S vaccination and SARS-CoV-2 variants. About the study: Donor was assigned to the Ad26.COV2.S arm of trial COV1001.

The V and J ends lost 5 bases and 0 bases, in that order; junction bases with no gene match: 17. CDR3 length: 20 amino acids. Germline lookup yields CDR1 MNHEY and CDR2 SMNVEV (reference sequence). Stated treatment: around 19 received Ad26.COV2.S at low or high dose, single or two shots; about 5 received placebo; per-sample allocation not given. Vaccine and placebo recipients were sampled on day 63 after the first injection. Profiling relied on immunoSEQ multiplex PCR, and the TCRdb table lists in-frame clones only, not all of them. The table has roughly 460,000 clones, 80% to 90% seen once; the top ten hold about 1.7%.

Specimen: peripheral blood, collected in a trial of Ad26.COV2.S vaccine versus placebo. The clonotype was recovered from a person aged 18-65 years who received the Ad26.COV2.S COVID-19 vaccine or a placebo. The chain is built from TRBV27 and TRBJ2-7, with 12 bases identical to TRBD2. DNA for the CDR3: TGTGCCAGCAGTCCTCTTATACCGCGGACTAGCGGGGCGAGCTCCTACGAGCAGTACTTC. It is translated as CASSPLIPRTSGASSYEQYF.